The rows below give T cell receptor beta chains drawn from one sample of a study of quantifying T cell responses using KT2 cells. MiXCR, run by TCRdb on the UMI-ligation and nested PCR reads, gives a single entry per CDR3 protein. The table has 42,000 or so distinct CDR3 sequences, 15% to 20% seen once; the top ten hold roughly 40%. The sample consisted of PBMCs spiked with cells of the T cell clone KT2. The receptors were gathered from a human donor. CDR3s leave out the opening cysteine and the closing phenylalanine or tryptophan. The D gene is left open where the match is weak.

J,D,V,CDR3
TRBJ1-4,NA,TRBV20-1,SAADIGGLHEKLF
TRBJ1-1,TRBD1,TRBV3-1,ASSRRTGSEAF
TRBJ2-6,TRBD1,TRBV6-5,ASSPDRASGANVLT
TRBJ1-6,NA,TRBV7-9,ASSLGHSPLH
TRBJ2-3,NA,TRBV20-1,SARRRGAPTDTQY
TRBJ2-2,NA,TRBV9,ASSVGPGPDRMNTGELF
TRBJ2-5,NA,TRBV20-1,SARDYVEEETQY
TRBJ1-4,NA,TRBV11-1,ASRQTRDPNDKLF
TRBJ2-7,NA,TRBV6-5,ASRRPGRSSYEQY
TRBJ2-4,TRBD2,TRBV5-8,ASSLVVVAGGKNIQY
TRBJ2-1,NA,TRBV29-1,SVEDQGRKF
TRBJ2-1,NA,TRBV7-9,ASSLTASRNEQF
TRBJ2-1,NA,TRBV5-4,ASSLGPNGNEQF
TRBJ1-2,TRBD1,TRBV13,ASSWGQGPTNYGYT
TRBJ2-7,TRBD1,TRBV20-1,SAHRGQYEQY
TRBJ2-1,TRBD2,TRBV11-2,ASSSGTIYNEQF
TRBJ2-3,TRBD2,TRBV9,ASSAGTSFTDTQY
TRBJ1-2,NA,TRBV14,ASSQELIRGPSGYT
TRBJ2-3,NA,TRBV9,ASSVAVSTDTQY
TRBJ1-1,NA,TRBV7-9,ASSLGDMYTEAF
TRBJ1-2,TRBD1,TRBV29-1,SVDRDREGAGYT
TRBJ2-6,NA,TRBV20-1,SARGKGHLSNVLT
TRBJ2-7,NA,TRBV4-1,ASSQVAREDGVSSYEQN
TRBJ2-3,NA,TRBV6-5,ASSPLPGTDTQY
TRBJ2-7,NA,TRBV20-1,SAPPGSSSYEQY
TRBJ2-1,TRBD2,TRBV6-5,ASSPLAGAYNEQF
TRBJ2-5,TRBD2,TRBV11-3,ASRSGTSGYQETQY
TRBJ2-7,TRBD2,TRBV24-1,ATSVDGSGSVYEQY
TRBJ1-5,NA,TRBV12-3/TRBV12-4,ASSLDSSQPQH
TRBJ2-4,TRBD1,TRBV5-1,ASSLGGSNAKNIQY
TRBJ2-1,NA,TRBV7-3,ASRIQGLGNEQF
TRBJ1-1,TRBD1,TRBV6-5,ASSPRPGQNFMNTEAF
TRBJ2-4,NA,TRBV11-3,ASSLERYIQY
TRBJ2-2,NA,TRBV20-1,SAQGGTGELF
TRBJ2-7,TRBD2,TRBV4-3,ASSQEGQPGTSGSTLSYEQY
TRBJ2-1,NA,TRBV5-4,ASSTRDFSDEQF
TRBJ2-1,NA,TRBV7-3,ASSLNPDNLADKF
TRBJ1-1,NA,TRBV5-1,ASRGEGETEAF